This entry features one T cell receptor beta chain sequence. The antigen is not known. The sample comes from a study of vaccination effects on CD4 cells after COVID-19. Antigen-specific CD4+ T cells were first expanded with viral peptide pools by the ViraFEST assay and only then sequenced. Culturing for approximately 10 days preceded CD4+ T cell isolation. People in the vaccine group had not been infected with SARS-CoV-2 before, and their nucleocapsid antibodies were negative. Every well housed two million PBMC, which grew in culture alongside roughly 10 IU/ml IL-2 and approximately 10 ug/ml peptides. Each culture had half its medium swapped for IL-2 medium on days 3 and 7. The CDR3 is made up of 16 amino acids. Trimming cost V 5 bases and J 5 bases; bases outside gene matches: 7. CDR1 is SNHLY and CDR2 is FYNNEI in the germline V gene. The data were produced by immunoSEQ multiplex PCR, yet TCRdb's version contains in-frame clones alone and is incomplete. Counted here are approximately 68,000 clones, roughly 79% occurring once; the ten biggest clones make up roughly a tenth.

Findings and limits, study-wide: Long after vaccination, the clones induced by infection and by vaccine shrank markedly in size.

This receptor was taken from a human donor who received a COVID-19 vaccine. Sequences were derived from CD4+ T cells from PBMCs cultured with SARS-CoV-2 spike peptides, sampled before COVID-19 vaccination. V and J are TRBV2 and TRBJ2-5; 14 nucleotides align to TRBD2. The CDR3 DNA reads as TGTGCCAGCAGTCCGGGACTAGCGGGGGCCTGGGAGACCCAGTACTTC. The encoded protein is CASSPGLAGAWETQYF.